This T cell receptor (beta chain) was documented in a study of CD8 T cells in acute hepatitis C reinfection. General observations from the study: Only TCRbeta was bulk sequenced, so alphabeta pairing of public clonotypes remains unknown. All groups preferentially used TRBV04 and TRBV06, which was not due to overrepresentation in the naive pool. NS3-1073 specific repertoires were highly diverse across all groups.

Time point given: naive CD8 control sorted from an acute-time-point sample. Trimming cost V 4 bases and J 2 bases, with 13 bases left between them. Germline CDR1 is LNHNV and CDR2 is YYDKDF (reference sequence). This CDR3 comprises 15 residues. This clone was recorded once. Antigen specificity is unknown. Produced via immunoSEQ multiplex PCR; TCRdb's table is partial and in-frame only. Of over 35,000 clones in the sample, about 86% were seen once. The receptor was isolated from a man aged 30 to 39 with chronic hepatitis C. J is TRBJ2-3 and V is TRBV15; maybe TRBD2 (6 bases). The sample comprised naive CD8+ T cells from PBMCs. The CDR3, as DNA: TGTGCCACCAGCATTAGCGGTTCCCCCACAGATACGCAGTATTTT. Its protein is CATSISGSPTDTQYF.